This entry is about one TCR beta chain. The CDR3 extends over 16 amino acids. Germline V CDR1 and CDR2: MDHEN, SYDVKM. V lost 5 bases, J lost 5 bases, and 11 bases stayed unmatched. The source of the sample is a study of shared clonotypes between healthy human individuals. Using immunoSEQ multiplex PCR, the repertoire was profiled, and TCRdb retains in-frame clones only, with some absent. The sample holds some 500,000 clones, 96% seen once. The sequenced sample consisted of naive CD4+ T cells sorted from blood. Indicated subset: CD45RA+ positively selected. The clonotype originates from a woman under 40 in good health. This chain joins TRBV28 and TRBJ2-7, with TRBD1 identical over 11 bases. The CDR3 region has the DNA TGTGCCAGCAGTACCGCCGGGACAGGGGGTTCCCACGAGCAGTACTTC. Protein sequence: CASSTAGTGGSHEQYF. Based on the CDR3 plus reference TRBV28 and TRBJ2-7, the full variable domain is DVKVTQSSRYLVKRTGEKVFLECVQDMDHENMFWYRQDPGLGLRLIYFSYDVKMKEKGDIPEGYSVSREKKERFSLILESASTNQTSMYLCASSTAGTGGSHEQYFGPGTRLTVT.